This entry describes one T cell receptor (beta chain). Its antigen is currently unknown. This sample is part of a study of cytomegalovirus exposure and HLA in healthy donors. General study points: Presence/absence results assume similar sequencing depth per donor, which may not hold.

This CDR3 contains 14 residues. The V gene end was trimmed by 4 bases and the J gene end by 4 bases; junction bases not matched to a gene: 6. Germline V gives CDR1 MGHDK, CDR2 SYGVNS. This PCR relied on a set of 60 Vbeta primers and 13 Jbeta primers. The data were produced by immunoSEQ multiplex PCR, yet TCRdb's version contains in-frame clones alone and is incomplete. The sample is made up of 200,000 to 250,000 clones, and the top ten hold roughly 0.98% of it. Sequenced material: PBMCs. This sequence originates from a woman aged 30 to 39 in good health and CMV-seropositive. The chain carries TRBV25-1 and TRBJ2-7; TRBD1 matches at 8 bases. The CDR3 protein is CASSGEGQVYEQYF. DNA for the CDR3: TGTGCCAGCAGTGGAGAGGGACAGGTGTACGAGCAGTACTTC.